This T cell receptor beta chain was recovered during a study of shared clonotypes between healthy human individuals (dated by TCRdb to 2019 to 2021). Background for the entire study: The cohort comprised a couple of women and three men aged 18 to 49 years. Per donor, three plates each were used for CD4 naive and CD4 memory, two for CD8 naive, and one for CD8 memory. Libraries were prepared and TCR repertoires were sequenced by different laboratories using diverse techniques, in order to increase sequencing depth and limit assay-specific biases. Between about 0.8 and 8.9 billion PBMCs per donor were obtained by leukapheresis. The study deeply sequenced blood TCR repertoires of roughly five healthy adults to estimate repertoire size and the extent of clonotype sharing between individuals.

Using the deep immunoSEQ assay, TCR CDR3 regions were amplified from genomic DNA by multiplex PCR. Extracted genomic DNA from each cell subset was distributed evenly across all wells of several immunoSEQ 96-well plates, and each plate was treated as a replicate. Each replicate PCR for sorted subsets received 150 to 250 ng genomic DNA, equal to some 32,000 T cell genomes. Purified libraries were quantified with a Qubit 3.0 fluorometer, sized on a Bioanalyzer 2100, and re-quantified with the KAPA Library Quantification kit. Each immunoSEQ 96-well plate was sequenced on its own single-read 150-cycle Illumina NextSeq 550 flow cell. For the original study's pipeline: Because the immunoSEQ output held only junctional sequences and lacked quality scores, the filtering could not match the filtering applied to full-length reads. To assign V/J genes and CDR3, sequences were annotated using PyIR, a Python wrapper for IgBLAST v1.9, with IMGT germline references. Reads with weak V/J assignments (E-value above 1e-6), missing CDR3, stop codons, out-of-frame junctions, or ambiguous translated residues were removed. A V3J clonotype was defined by an identical inferred V gene, J gene, and CDR3 amino acid sequence. To compute the percentage overlap between repertoires, the number of shared unique clonotypes was divided by the size of the smaller repertoire. Three approaches were used to assess repertoire richness: RTK rarefaction, the Chao1 estimator, and Recon v2.1 estimates of unobserved clonotypes. For all TCRbeta clonotypes obtained by the gDNA method from a few donors, generation probabilities were computed with OLGA. TCRdb took over this immuneACCESS table, retaining in-frame rearrangements with V and J assigned. Such tables are incomplete; in checked studies, under half of the missing clones stem from an unresolved V gene, and the remainder is unexplained. V, J and clone size derive from that table, while D and trimming were established from the DNA sequence. The sample table records some 2.1 million clones; 90% to 95% of these occur just once. The ten biggest clones cover 0.1% to 0.15% of the sample.

CDR1 and CDR2 (SNHLY, FYNNEI) derive from the germline V gene. The cysteine opens and the phenylalanine closes a CDR3 of 12 amino acids. The DNA shown is the 36-base CDR3, in frame from base 1. Overall study outcomes, separate from this receptor: Across a handful of donors, about 5% of naive CD4, approximately 3.6% of naive CD8, roughly 2.3% of memory CD4, and 0.4% of memory CD8 clonotypes were shared. Incomplete sequencing was indicated by rarefaction of sorted-subset datasets, despite the large sequencing depth. Compared with non-shared clonotypes, clonotypes shared by all four sorted-subset donors had higher generation probabilities. The genetic and exposure-history diversity represented was limited by the small number of donors. Sampling was restricted to blood, and TCR repertoires in tissue are likely to differ from TCR repertoires in blood. Estimated clonotype richness was generally larger for naive than for memory subsets. Pairwise subsampling indicated that sequencing depth was expected to affect the degree of clonotype sharing among donors.

Details on this clone: Its antigen remains unidentified. One junction end disagrees with the germline gene, perhaps due to a read error.

The donors were healthy, HIV-negative adults who had no recently reported acute infections or vaccinations. Every donor was a Caucasian adult living in Nashville, Tennessee, USA. CD4+ T cells were enriched by magnetic negative selection, after which naive cells were positively selected on CD45RA and the negative fraction was taken as the memory subset. Blood was obtained by leukapheresis, after which PBMCs were separated by Ficoll-Histopaque density gradient centrifugation and cryopreserved in liquid nitrogen vapor phase. Analytical flow cytometry was used to check the purity and quantity of each magnetically sorted T cell population. From each sorted fraction, genomic DNA was isolated and quantified by UV absorbance on a Nanodrop 2000c.

The V and J genes are TRBV2 and TRBJ2-7; 11 central bases correspond to TRBD1. Source material: naive CD4+ T cells sorted from blood. The cell subset or site label, read with the paper, signifies: CD45RA+ positively selected. The source of this sequence is a man aged 18 to 29 in good health. Read as DNA, the sequence is TGTGCCAGCAGTAACCGGGGACAGGGGGAGGACTTC. This gives the protein CASSNRGQGEDF.